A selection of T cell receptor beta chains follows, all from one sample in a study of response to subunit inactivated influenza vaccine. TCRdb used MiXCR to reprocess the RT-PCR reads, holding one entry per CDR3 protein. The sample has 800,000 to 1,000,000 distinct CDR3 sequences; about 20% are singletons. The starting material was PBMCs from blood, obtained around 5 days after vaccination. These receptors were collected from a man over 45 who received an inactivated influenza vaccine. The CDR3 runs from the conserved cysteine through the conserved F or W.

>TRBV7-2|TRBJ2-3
CASSLAGGRADTQYF
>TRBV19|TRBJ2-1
CASTGVGGSYNEQFF
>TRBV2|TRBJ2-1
CASRTSRMDEQFF
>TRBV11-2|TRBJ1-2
CASSVGTGVGGYTF
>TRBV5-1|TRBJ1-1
CASSLAVDLNTEAFF
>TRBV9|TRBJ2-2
CASTTGATHNTGELFF
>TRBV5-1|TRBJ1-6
CASSLRQTNSPLHF
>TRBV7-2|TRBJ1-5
CASSPNLGNQPQHF
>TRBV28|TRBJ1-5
CASTLGGDGNQPQHF
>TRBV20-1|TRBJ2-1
CSASTQRGVLDEQFF
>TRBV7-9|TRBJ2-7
CASSLTGPHEQYF
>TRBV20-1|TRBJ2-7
CSARDVSGTNSYEQYF
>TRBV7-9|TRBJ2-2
CASSPNRAAGELFF
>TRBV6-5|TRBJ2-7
CASSYGTSGSYEQYF
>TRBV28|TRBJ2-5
CASSLQGFGAQYF
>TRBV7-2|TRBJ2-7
CASSLGALAGRNEQYF
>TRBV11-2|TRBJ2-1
CASSSPQDRVSYNEQFF
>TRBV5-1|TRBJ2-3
CASSPEETDTDTQYF
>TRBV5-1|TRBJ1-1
CASSLARESEAFF
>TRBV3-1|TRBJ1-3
CASSPSGTTVNSAIYF
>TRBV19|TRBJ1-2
CASSIDGRASVNIHGYTF
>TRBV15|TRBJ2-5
CATSRDRAVQETQYF
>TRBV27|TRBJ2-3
CASSWTSGTDTQYF
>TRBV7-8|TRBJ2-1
CASSLNGRDNEQFF
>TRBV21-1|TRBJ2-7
CASSPDGASYEQYF
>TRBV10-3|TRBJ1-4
CAISPGQGDRNEKLFF
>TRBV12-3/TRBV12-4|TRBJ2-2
CASSFPWQGGAGELFF
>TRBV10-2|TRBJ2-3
CASSGEGITQYF
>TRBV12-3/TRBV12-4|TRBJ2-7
CASSRRTGGNEQYF
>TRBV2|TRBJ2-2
CASRIGTVNTGELFF
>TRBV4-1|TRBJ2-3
CASSQGVEGMDTQYF
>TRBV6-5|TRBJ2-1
CASSSPGKGAGEQFF
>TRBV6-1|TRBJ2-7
CASRGARRSPEQYF
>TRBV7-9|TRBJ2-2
CASSLARFLTGELFF
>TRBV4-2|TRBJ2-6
CASSPGQGRAGANVLTF
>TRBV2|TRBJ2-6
CACSLASPRGAGANVLTF
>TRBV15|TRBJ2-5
CATSRDMAQETQYF
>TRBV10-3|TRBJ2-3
CAISPSDGTDTQYF
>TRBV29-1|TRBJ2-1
CSVDYGHNEQFF
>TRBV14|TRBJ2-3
CASSQELIAGYTDTQYF
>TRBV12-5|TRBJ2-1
CASGLGLAGNEQFF
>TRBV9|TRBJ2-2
CASSVIGSGSGELFF